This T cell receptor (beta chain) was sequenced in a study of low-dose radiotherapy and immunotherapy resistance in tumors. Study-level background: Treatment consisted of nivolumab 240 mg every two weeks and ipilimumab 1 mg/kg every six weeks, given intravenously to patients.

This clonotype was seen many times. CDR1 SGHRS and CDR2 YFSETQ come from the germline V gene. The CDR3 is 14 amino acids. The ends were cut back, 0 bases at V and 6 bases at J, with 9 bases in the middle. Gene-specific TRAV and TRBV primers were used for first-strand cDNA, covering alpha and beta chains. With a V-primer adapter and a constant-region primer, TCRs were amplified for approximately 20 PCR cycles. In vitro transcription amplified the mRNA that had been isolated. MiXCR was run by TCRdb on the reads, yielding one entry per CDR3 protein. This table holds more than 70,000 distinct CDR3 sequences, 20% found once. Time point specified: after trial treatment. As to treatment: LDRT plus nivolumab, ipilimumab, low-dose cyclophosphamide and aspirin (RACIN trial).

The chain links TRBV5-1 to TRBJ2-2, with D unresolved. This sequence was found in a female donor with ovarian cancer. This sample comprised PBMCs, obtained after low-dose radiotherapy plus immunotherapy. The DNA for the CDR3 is TGCGCCAGCAGCTTGGTGGGCCACCCCGGGGAGCTGTTTTTT. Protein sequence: CASSLVGHPGELFF.